This TCR beta chain was recorded in a study of shared clonotypes between healthy human individuals. Study information: Researchers assigned three CD4 naive, three CD4 memory, two CD8 naive and one CD8 memory plate to each donor. Points from the study as a whole: Unshared clonotypes carried lower generation probabilities than those common to all four donors.

About this clone: Antigen: not known.

Investigators divided CD4+ cells into CD45RA+ naive and CD45RA-negative memory subsets. Replicate PCRs run on sorted subsets employed approximately 0.2 ug DNA, 30,000 to 35,000 T cell genomes. Profiling relied on immunoSEQ multiplex PCR, and the TCRdb table lists in-frame clones only, not all of them. The table has millions of clones, roughly 93% seen once. The source of this sequence is a man younger than 35 in good health. Some clones in this sample may be carry-over from other donors' samples. Source material: naive CD4+ T cells from PBMCs. Subset: CD45RA+ positively selected.

The CDR3 sequence is CASSRRQARYGYTF. CDR3 nucleotides: TGTGCCAGCAGCCGGCGACAGGCTAGGTATGGCTACACCTTC. The gene calls are TRBV7-2 and TRBJ1-2, with D possibly being TRBD1 (6 bases). Germline values: CDR1 SGHTA, CDR2 FQGNSA. This CDR3 is 14 amino acids long. V shed 5 bases and J shed 5 bases, with 15 bases lying between them. Full variable domain (rest looked up from reference TRBV7-2 and TRBJ1-2): GAGVSQSPSNKVTEKGKDVELRCDPISGHTALYWYRQSLGQGLEFLIYFQGNSAPDKSGLPSDRFSAERTGGSVSTLTIQRTQQEDSAVYLCASSRRQARYGYTFGSGTRLTVV.